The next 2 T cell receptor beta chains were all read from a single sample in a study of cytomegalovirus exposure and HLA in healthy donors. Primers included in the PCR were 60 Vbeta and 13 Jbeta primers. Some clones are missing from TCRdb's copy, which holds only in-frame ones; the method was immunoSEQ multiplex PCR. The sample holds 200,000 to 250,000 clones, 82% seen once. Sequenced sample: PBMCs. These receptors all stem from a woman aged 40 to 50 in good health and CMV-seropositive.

The CDR3 DNA reads TGTGCCAGTAGTATAGCAGGGAGCAATCAGCCCCAGCATTTT. Protein: CASSIAGSNQPQHF. V and J are TRBV19 and TRBJ1-5, with D perhaps TRBD1 (5 bases). V gave up 1 base and J gave up 1 base, with 5 bases separating them. CDR1 is LNHDA, CDR2 SQIVND, per germline (reference sequence). This CDR3 contains 14 residues.

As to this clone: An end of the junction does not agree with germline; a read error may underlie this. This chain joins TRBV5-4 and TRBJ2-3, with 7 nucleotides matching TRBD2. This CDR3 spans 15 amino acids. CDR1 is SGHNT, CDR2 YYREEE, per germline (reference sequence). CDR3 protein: CASSLSYAGVDTQYF. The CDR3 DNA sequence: TGCGCCAGCAGCCTGAGTTACGCGGGGGTAGATACGCAGTATTTT. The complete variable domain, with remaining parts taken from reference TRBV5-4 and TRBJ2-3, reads ETGVTQSPTHLIKTRGQQVTLRCSSQSGHNTVSWYQQALGQGPQFIFQYYREEENGRGNFPPRFSGLQFPNYSSELNVNALELDDSALYLCASSLSYAGVDTQYFGPGTRLTVL.